This T cell receptor beta chain stems from a study of identifying expanded T cells in peripheral blood. This clone occurred once. The antigen is not known. During the collection period, no donor immune events like infections were recorded. Libraries were prepared by immunoSEQ multiplex PCR; TCRdb keeps only in-frame clonotypes and omits some of them. This table holds just over 90,000 clones, 88% found once. Notes on the study in general: Technical replicates showed about 1.2 changed clones; two weeks around 15; four weeks 19. Across healthy donors, higher total template counts meant significantly greater approximately two-week count variance.

This TCR derives from a person aged 18 to 70 in good health. The sample comprised blood.

Here the CDR3 reads CAWSPGTTHEQYF. The CDR3 DNA is TGTGCCTGGAGTCCCGGGACGACCCACGAGCAGTACTTC. The J gene is TRBJ2-7, the V gene TRBV30; D might be TRBD1 or TRBD2, each matching 5 bases. The CDR3 is 13 residues long. V was clipped by 2 bases and J by 5 bases, with 13 bases between them. Germline V gives CDR1 GTSNPN, CDR2 SVGIG (reference sequence).